This is a list of T cell receptor beta chains from one sample in a study of molecular identifiers for immune sequencing clone quantification. TCRdb processed the PCR reads anew with MiXCR; each CDR3 protein has one entry. The sample has about 640,000 distinct CDR3 sequences; 20% are singletons. The sequenced sample was naive CD8+ T cells from blood, with Jurkat cell RNA spiked in. These receptor sequences come from a human donor in good health. Some libraries in this study had Jurkat cell RNA spiked in. The CDR3 runs from the conserved cysteine through the conserved F or W. A D gene is named only where the DNA matches it firmly. Rows give clone size only sometimes, using once, few, many, or a class for an expanded clone.

CDR3aa: CSAGQGAYSEQFF; CDR3nt: TGCAGCGCCGGACAGGGGGCCTACAGTGAGCAGTTCTTC; j_gene: TRBJ2-1; v_gene: TRBV29-1; abundance: NA; d_gene: TRBD1
CDR3aa: CASSETGQGAIGYTF; CDR3nt: TGTGCCAGCAGCGAGACGGGACAGGGGGCCATTGGCTACACCTTC; j_gene: TRBJ1-2; v_gene: TRBV27; abundance: many; d_gene: TRBD1
CDR3aa: CASGTEYSNQPQHF; CDR3nt: TGTGCCAGCGGTACAGAGTATAGCAATCAGCCCCAGCATTTT; j_gene: TRBJ1-5; v_gene: TRBV6-2/TRBV6-3; abundance: many; d_gene: NA
CDR3aa: CASSLERPLNQPQHF; CDR3nt: TGTGCCAGCAGTTTAGAAAGGCCTCTAAATCAGCCCCAGCATTTT; j_gene: TRBJ1-5; v_gene: TRBV12-3/TRBV12-4; abundance: many; d_gene: NA
CDR3aa: CASSYLYEQYF; CDR3nt: TGTGCCAGCAGTTACTTGTACGAGCAGTACTTC; j_gene: TRBJ2-7; v_gene: TRBV6-2/TRBV6-3; abundance: many; d_gene: NA
CDR3aa: CSAREGLGTDTQYF; CDR3nt: TGCAGTGCTAGAGAGGGGCTCGGCACAGATACGCAGTATTTT; j_gene: TRBJ2-3; v_gene: TRBV20-1; abundance: many; d_gene: NA
CDR3aa: CASSQDTGTSGLFGEQFF; CDR3nt: TGCGCCAGCAGCCAAGATACGGGGACTAGCGGCCTCTTCGGTGAGCAGTTCTTC; j_gene: TRBJ2-1; v_gene: TRBV4-1; abundance: NA; d_gene: TRBD2
CDR3aa: CASSVASGGPDTQYF; CDR3nt: TGTGCCAGCAGCGTAGCCAGCGGGGGGCCAGATACGCAGTATTTT; j_gene: TRBJ2-3; v_gene: TRBV9; abundance: many; d_gene: TRBD2
CDR3aa: CANTQGAYTEAFF; CDR3nt: TGTGCCAATACACAGGGGGCGTACACTGAAGCTTTCTTT; j_gene: TRBJ1-1; v_gene: TRBV2; abundance: many; d_gene: TRBD1
CDR3aa: CATRLGLGKLVGTGELFF; CDR3nt: TGTGCCACCAGACTCGGACTAGGGAAACTTGTCGGGACCGGGGAGCTGTTTTTT; j_gene: TRBJ2-2; v_gene: TRBV15; abundance: NA; d_gene: TRBD2
CDR3aa: CASTLGQGASTDTQYF; CDR3nt: TGTGCCAGCACCCTAGGACAGGGGGCCAGCACAGATACGCAGTATTTT; j_gene: TRBJ2-3; v_gene: TRBV6-5; abundance: many; d_gene: TRBD1
CDR3aa: CASSPPSFAGGKETQYF; CDR3nt: TGTGCCAGCAGCCCCCCCTCGTTCGCGGGGGGAAAAGAGACCCAGTACTTC; j_gene: TRBJ2-5; v_gene: TRBV7-9; abundance: many; d_gene: TRBD2
CDR3aa: CASSSPTSGGSYEQYF; CDR3nt: TGTGCCAGCAGCTCACCGACTAGCGGGGGGTCCTACGAGCAGTACTTC; j_gene: TRBJ2-7; v_gene: TRBV7-8; abundance: many; d_gene: TRBD2
CDR3aa: CAGSFYSGDTQYF; CDR3nt: TGCGCCGGCAGCTTTTATAGCGGGGATACGCAGTATTTT; j_gene: TRBJ2-3; v_gene: TRBV5-1; abundance: few; d_gene: TRBD2
CDR3aa: CASSRTSGLSSYNEQFF; CDR3nt: TGTGCCAGCAGTCGTACTAGCGGACTGAGCTCCTACAATGAGCAGTTCTTC; j_gene: TRBJ2-1; v_gene: TRBV27; abundance: NA; d_gene: TRBD2
CDR3aa: CASSFYRAKETQYF; CDR3nt: TGTGCCAGCAGCTTTTACAGGGCGAAAGAGACCCAGTACTTC; j_gene: TRBJ2-5; v_gene: TRBV11-2; abundance: many; d_gene: NA
CDR3aa: CASSQGRWNEQYF; CDR3nt: TGTGCCAGCAGTCAGGGGAGATGGAACGAGCAGTACTTC; j_gene: TRBJ2-7; v_gene: TRBV6-2/TRBV6-3; abundance: few; d_gene: NA
CDR3aa: CSVEGQGSRHSPLHF; CDR3nt: TGCAGCGTCGAGGGACAGGGAAGCAGGCATTCACCCCTCCACTTT; j_gene: TRBJ1-6; v_gene: TRBV29-1; abundance: many; d_gene: TRBD1
CDR3aa: CASSLLVGRSGGFADTQYF; CDR3nt: TGTGCCAGCAGTCTCTTAGTTGGGCGGTCAGGGGGCTTTGCAGATACGCAGTATTTT; j_gene: TRBJ2-3; v_gene: TRBV28; abundance: many; d_gene: TRBD1
CDR3aa: CASSEEGGDSDADGFIGYGYTF; CDR3nt: TGTGCCAGCAGTGAAGAAGGGGGCGATTCAGACGCAGACGGGTTTATTGGCTATGGCTACACCTTC; j_gene: TRBJ1-2; v_gene: TRBV2; abundance: NA; d_gene: TRBD1
CDR3aa: CASSGDTSDTQYF; CDR3nt: TGTGCCAGCAGCGGGGACACTTCAGATACGCAGTATTTT; j_gene: TRBJ2-3; v_gene: TRBV11-2; abundance: many; d_gene: NA
CDR3aa: CASSQDSLSYEQYF; CDR3nt: TGCGCCAGCAGCCAAGACAGTCTCTCCTACGAGCAGTACTTC; j_gene: TRBJ2-7; v_gene: TRBV4-1; abundance: many; d_gene: NA
CDR3aa: CASRQTGPEQYF; CDR3nt: TGTGCCAGCAGGCAAACAGGGCCCGAGCAGTACTTC; j_gene: TRBJ2-7; v_gene: TRBV2; abundance: NA; d_gene: NA
CDR3aa: CASSQDRTDTYYGYTF; CDR3nt: TGCGCCAGCAGCCAAGATCGGACAGACACCTATTATGGCTACACCTTC; j_gene: TRBJ1-2; v_gene: TRBV4-3; abundance: many; d_gene: NA
CDR3aa: CASSHAGGIDYEQYF; CDR3nt: TGTGCCAGCAGCCACGCGGGGGGAATCGACTACGAGCAGTACTTC; j_gene: TRBJ2-7; v_gene: TRBV7-2; abundance: many; d_gene: TRBD2
CDR3aa: CASTRGGTGLASWGEQFF; CDR3nt: TGTGCCAGCACCCGAGGGGGTACGGGACTAGCATCGTGGGGGGAGCAGTTCTTC; j_gene: TRBJ2-1; v_gene: TRBV5-3; abundance: few; d_gene: TRBD2
CDR3aa: CASSLEYRGGREELFF; CDR3nt: TGTGCCAGCAGTTTGGAGTACAGGGGGGGGAGGGAGGAGCTGTTTTTT; j_gene: TRBJ2-2; v_gene: TRBV27; abundance: NA; d_gene: NA
CDR3aa: CASSRVWVQNTEAFF; CDR3nt: TGTGCCAGCAGCCGGGTGTGGGTCCAGAACACTGAAGCTTTCTTT; j_gene: TRBJ1-1; v_gene: TRBV7-2; abundance: many; d_gene: NA